There are a few counts of the clone carrying this TCR beta chain. This specimen belongs to a study of control samples from healthy donors and cancer patients. Assay used: immunoSEQ multiplex PCR; TCRdb lists only in-frame clones, some missing. The data show approximately 160,000 clones, with 75% to 95% seen just once and 2% held by the top ten. Trimming removed 4 bases from V and 7 bases from J, with 16 bases in between. CDR3 size: 14 residues. Germline V gene lookup returns CDR1 SEHNR and CDR2 FQNEAQ (reference sequence). The sequenced material came from blood. The chain employs TRBV7-9 and TRBJ1-2; tentatively, D is TRBD1 (5 bases). The sequence came from a woman aged 40 to 49 in good health. The CDR3 DNA follows: TGTGCCAGCAGCTACCTCGGGGCTCACTCTGGCTACACCTTC. Translating gives CASSYLGAHSGYTF.